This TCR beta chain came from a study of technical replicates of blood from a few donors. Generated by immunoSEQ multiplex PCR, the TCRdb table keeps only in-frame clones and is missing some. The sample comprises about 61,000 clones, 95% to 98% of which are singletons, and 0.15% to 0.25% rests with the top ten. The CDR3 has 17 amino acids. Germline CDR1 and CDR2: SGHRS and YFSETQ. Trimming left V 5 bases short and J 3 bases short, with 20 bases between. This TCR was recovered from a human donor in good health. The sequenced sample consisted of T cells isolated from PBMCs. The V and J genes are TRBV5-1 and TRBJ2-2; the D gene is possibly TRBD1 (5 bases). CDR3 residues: CASSQIRAQDDTGELFF. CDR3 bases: TGCGCCAGCAGTCAGATCCGAGCACAGGACGACACCGGGGAGCTGTTTTTT.